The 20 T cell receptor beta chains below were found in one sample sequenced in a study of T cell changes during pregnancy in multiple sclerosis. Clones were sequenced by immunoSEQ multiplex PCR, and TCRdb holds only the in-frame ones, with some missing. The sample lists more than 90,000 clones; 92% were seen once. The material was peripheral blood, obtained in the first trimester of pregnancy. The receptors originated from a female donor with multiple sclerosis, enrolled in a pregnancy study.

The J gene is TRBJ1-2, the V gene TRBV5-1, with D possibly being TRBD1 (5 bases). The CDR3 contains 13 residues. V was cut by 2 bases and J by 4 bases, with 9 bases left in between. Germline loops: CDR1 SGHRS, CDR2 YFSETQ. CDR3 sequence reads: CASSFRQSYGYTF. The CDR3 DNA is TGCGCCAGCAGCTTCAGACAGAGCTATGGCTACACCTTC.

The CDR3 spells CASSSSSKNIQYF. In DNA, the CDR3 is TGTGCCAGCAGTTCCTCGAGCAAAAACATTCAGTACTTC. The chain joins TRBV27 to TRBJ2-4; the D is unclear. Germline lookup yields CDR1 MNHEY and CDR2 SMNVEV (reference sequence). The CDR3 has 13 amino acids. V lost 4 bases and J 3 bases, leaving 7 bases between the germline ends.

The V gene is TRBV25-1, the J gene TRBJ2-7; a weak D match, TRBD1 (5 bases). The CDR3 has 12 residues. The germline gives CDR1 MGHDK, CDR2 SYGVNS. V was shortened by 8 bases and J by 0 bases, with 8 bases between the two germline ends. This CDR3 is CASARDSYEQYF. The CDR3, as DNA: TGTGCCAGCGCCAGGGACTCCTACGAGCAGTACTTC.

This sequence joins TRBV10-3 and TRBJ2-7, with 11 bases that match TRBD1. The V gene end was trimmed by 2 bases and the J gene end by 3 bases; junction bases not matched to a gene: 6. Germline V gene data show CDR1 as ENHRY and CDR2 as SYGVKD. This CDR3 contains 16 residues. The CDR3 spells CAISEPGQGGGYEQYF. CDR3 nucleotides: TGTGCCATCAGTGAGCCGGGACAGGGGGGTGGCTACGAGCAGTACTTC.

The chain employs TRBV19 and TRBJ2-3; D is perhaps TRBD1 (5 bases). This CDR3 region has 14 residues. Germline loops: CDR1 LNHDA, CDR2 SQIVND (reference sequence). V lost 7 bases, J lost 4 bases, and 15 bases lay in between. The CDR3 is CASNDGASADTQYF. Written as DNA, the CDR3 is TGTGCCAGTAACGATGGGGCCTCCGCAGATACGCAGTATTTT.

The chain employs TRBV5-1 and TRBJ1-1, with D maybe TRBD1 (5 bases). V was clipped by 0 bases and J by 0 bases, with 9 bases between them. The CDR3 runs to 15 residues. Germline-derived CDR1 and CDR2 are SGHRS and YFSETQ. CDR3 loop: CASSLGGRMNTEAFF. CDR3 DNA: TGCGCCAGCAGCTTGGGGGGCAGAATGAACACTGAAGCTTTCTTT.

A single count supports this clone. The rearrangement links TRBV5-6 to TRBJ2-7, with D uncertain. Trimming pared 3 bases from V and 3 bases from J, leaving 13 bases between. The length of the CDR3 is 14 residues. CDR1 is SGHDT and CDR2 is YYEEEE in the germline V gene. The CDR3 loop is CASSSTQWIYEQYF. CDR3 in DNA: TGTGCCAGCAGCTCGACACAGTGGATCTACGAGCAGTACTTC.

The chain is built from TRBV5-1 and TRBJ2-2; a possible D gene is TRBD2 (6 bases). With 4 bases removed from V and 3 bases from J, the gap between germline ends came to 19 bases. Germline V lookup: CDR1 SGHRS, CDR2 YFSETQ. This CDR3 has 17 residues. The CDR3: CASSATLARPDTGELFF. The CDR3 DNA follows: TGCGCCAGCAGCGCGACCCTAGCGCGTCCGGACACCGGGGAGCTGTTTTTT.

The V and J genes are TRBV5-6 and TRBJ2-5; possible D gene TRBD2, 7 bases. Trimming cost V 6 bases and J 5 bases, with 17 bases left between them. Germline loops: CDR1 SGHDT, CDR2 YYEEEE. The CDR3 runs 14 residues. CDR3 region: CASILQGGEETQYF. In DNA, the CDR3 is TGTGCCAGCATCCTACAGGGAGGGGAGGAGACCCAGTACTTC.

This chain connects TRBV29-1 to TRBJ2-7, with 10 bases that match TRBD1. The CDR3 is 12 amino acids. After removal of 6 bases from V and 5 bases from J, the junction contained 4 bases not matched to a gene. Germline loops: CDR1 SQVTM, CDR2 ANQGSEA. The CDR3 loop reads CSVGGQGNEQYF. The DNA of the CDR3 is TGCAGCGTGGGGGGACAGGGGAACGAGCAGTACTTC.

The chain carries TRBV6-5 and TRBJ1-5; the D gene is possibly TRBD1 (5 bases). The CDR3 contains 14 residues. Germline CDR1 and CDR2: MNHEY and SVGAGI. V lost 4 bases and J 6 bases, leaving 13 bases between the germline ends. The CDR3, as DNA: TGTGCCAGCAGTTCCCCGGCGGGGGGTCAGCCCCAGCATTTT. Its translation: CASSSPAGGQPQHF.

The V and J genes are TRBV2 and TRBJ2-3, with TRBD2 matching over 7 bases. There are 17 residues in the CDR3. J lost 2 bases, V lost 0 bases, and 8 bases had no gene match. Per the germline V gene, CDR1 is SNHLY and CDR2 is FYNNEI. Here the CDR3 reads CASSEARASGYTDTQYF. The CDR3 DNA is TGTGCCAGCAGTGAAGCGCGCGCTAGCGGTTACACAGATACGCAGTATTTT.

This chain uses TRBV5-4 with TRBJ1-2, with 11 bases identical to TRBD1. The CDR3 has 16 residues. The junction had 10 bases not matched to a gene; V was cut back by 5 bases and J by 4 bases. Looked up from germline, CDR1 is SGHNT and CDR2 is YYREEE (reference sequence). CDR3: CASSPGGQGGSYGYTF. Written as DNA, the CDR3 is TGTGCCAGCAGTCCCGGGGGACAGGGGGGTAGCTATGGCTACACCTTC. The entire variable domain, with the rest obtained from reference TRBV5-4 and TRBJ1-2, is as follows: ETGVTQSPTHLIKTRGQQVTLRCSSQSGHNTVSWYQQALGQGPQFIFQYYREEENGRGNFPPRFSGLQFPNYSSELNVNALELDDSALYLCASSPGGQGGSYGYTFGSGTRLTVV.

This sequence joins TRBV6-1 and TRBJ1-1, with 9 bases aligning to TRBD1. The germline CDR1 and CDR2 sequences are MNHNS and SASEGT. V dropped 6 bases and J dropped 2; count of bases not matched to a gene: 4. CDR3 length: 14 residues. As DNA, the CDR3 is TGTGCCAGCAGCCGGGACAGGGCCAACACTGAAGCTTTCTTT. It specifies CASSRDRANTEAFF.

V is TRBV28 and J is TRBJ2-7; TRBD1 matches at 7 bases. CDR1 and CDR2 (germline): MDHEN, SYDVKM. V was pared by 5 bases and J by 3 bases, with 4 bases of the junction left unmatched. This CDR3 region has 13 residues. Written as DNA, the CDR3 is TGTGCCAGCAGTCCCGGGACAGACTACGAGCAGTACTTC. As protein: CASSPGTDYEQYF.

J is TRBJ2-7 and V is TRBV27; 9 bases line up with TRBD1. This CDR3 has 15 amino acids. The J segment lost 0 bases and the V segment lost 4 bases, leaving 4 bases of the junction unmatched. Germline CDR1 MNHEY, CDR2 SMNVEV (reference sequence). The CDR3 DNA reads TGTGCCAGCAGTTGGGGGACAGGGAGCTCCTACGAGCAGTACTTC. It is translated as CASSWGTGSSYEQYF.

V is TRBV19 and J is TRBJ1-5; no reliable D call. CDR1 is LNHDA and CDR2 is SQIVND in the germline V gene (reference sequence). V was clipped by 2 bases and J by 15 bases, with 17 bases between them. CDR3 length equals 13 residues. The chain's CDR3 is CASSISSAAVGHF. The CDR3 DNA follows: TGTGCCAGTAGTATATCATCGGCGGCCGTAGGGCATTTT.

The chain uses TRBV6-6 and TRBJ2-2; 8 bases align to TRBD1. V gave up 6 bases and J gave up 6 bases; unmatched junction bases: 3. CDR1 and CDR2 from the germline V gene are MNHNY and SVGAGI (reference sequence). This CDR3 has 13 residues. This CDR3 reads CASSRTGSGELFF. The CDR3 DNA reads TGTGCCAGCAGCCGGACAGGGTCCGGGGAGCTGTTTTTT.

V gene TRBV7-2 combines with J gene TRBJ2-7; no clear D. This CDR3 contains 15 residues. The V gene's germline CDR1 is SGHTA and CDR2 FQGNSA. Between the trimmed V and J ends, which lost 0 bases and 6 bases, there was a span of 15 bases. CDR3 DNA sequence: TGTGCCAGCAGCTTAGCGCGCAACAGCCCATCCGAGCAGTACTTC. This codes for CASSLARNSPSEQYF. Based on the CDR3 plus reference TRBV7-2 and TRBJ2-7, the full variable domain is GAGVSQSPSNKVTEKGKDVELRCDPISGHTALYWYRQSLGQGLEFLIYFQGNSAPDKSGLPSDRFSAERTGGSVSTLTIQRTQQEDSAVYLCASSLARNSPSEQYFGPGTRLTVT.

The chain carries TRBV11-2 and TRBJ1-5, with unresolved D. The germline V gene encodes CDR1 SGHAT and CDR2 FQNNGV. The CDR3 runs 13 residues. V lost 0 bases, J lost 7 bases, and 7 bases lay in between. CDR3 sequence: CASSLDRRQPQHF. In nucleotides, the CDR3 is TGTGCCAGCAGCTTAGACAGGAGGCAGCCCCAGCATTTT. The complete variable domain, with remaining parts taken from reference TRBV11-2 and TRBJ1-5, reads EAGVAQSPRYKIIEKRQSVAFWCNPISGHATLYWYQQILGQGPKLLIQFQNNGVVDDSQLPKDRFSAERLKGVDSTLKIQPAKLEDSAVYLCASSLDRRQPQHFGDGTRLSIL.